This TCR beta chain was observed in a study of blood T cell repertoires in COVID-19 (dated by TCRdb to 2020 to 2021). Context from the whole study: Collaborator samples came from the United States, Italy and Spain and covered acute and convalescent phases of COVID-19. The prospective study material was composed of cDNA or gDNA derived from T cells, B-cell-depleted T cells, or PBMCs. Subjects who had been exposed to COVID-19, were actively infected with it, or had recovered from it provided the deeply sampled blood TCRbeta repertoires that made up the dataset. A freely available public database, intended as a resource for researchers studying the immune response to SARS-CoV-2, is where the repertoires were released. The samples were drawn from the first 160 participants of the ongoing ImmuneRACE study and from some 1,300 subjects provided by 6 global collaborators. The sample metadata nearly always contained a de-identified subject ID, COVID-19 status, age in years and sex. HLA class I and class II types, where available, came from metadata supplied by the sample provider rather than from assay-based typing.

This clone was counted only a few times. No antigen is known for it. Nothing much larger sits one base from this clone, and base qualities are not available. Reading from cysteine to phenylalanine, the CDR3 counts 12 amino acids. Only the CDR3 part of the read is kept: 36 bases, read in frame from the first base. For CDR1 and CDR2, the germline V gene lists SNHLY and FYNNEI. A distance of 8 bases separates the germline ends of V and J, which lose 4 bases and 5 bases respectively. Overall study results and their limits: The amount of clinical and demographic metadata varied by source and participant and was provided uncurated.

In Seattle, one collaborating source enrolled patients while the infection was active and tracked those patients longitudinally over the course of disease. The collaborating institutions used their own protocols to collect whole blood in K2EDTA tubes. For TCRbeta analysis, collaborator samples were shipped as frozen whole blood, as isolated PBMCs, or as DNA extracted from either sample type. TCRbeta CDR3 regions were amplified from genomic DNA by means of the immunoSEQ Assay, a bias-controlled multiplex PCR. The authors' pipeline ran thus. Nucleated cell counts per sample were estimated from amplification of reference gene primers within the assay. To quantify the absolute abundance of each unique TCRbeta CDR3 rearrangement, sequence reads were collapsed and filtered. Productive Simpson clonality was computed per sample as the square root of Simpson's diversity index over productive rearrangements. In TCRdb, the immuneACCESS table is reduced to in-frame sequences with V and J assigned. These tables do not hold every clone; where another copy was compared, an unresolved V gene accounts for under half, and the others remain unexplained. That table gives V, J and clone size, and the DNA gave D and trimming. For this sample there are roughly 250,000 clones; roughly 90% appear just once. Of the sample, 10% to 15% is held by the ten largest clones.

Sequenced material: peripheral blood. The clonotype comes from a woman aged 30 to 39 with COVID-19, enrolled during active disease. The chain was built from TRBV2 and TRBJ2-5, with the D gene not confidently named. The DNA reads TGTGCCAGCAGTGGACTGGTCGAGACCCAGTACTTC. Protein translation: CASSGLVETQYF.